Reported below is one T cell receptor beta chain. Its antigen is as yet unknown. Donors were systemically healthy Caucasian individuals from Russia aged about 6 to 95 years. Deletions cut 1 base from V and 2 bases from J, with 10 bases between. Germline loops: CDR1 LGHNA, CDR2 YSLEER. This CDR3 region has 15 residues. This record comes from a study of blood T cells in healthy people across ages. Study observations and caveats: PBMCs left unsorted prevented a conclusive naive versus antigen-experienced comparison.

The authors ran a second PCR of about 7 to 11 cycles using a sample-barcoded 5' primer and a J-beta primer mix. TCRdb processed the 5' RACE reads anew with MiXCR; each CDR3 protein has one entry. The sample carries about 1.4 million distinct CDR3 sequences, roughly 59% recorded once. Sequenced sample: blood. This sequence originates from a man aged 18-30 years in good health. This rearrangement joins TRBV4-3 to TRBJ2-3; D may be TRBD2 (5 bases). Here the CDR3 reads CASSQGSGPTDTQYF. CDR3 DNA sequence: TGCGCCAGCAGCCAAGGGAGCGGACCCACAGATACGCAGTATTTT.